Presented here are 8 T cell receptor beta chains from one specimen sequenced in a study of low-dose radiotherapy and immunotherapy resistance in tumors (dated by TCRdb to 2022 to 2024). Sequencing was performed on an Illumina HiSeq 2500. First-strand cDNA was synthesized using Superscript III and a set of TRAV- and TRBV-specific primers, so that both TCRalpha and TCRbeta chains were covered. TCRs were amplified with Phusion for approximately 18 PCR cycles, with a constant-region primer paired with the adapter attached to the V primers. The public reads were quality trimmed at Q25 with fastp and then assembled into clones with MiXCR by TCRdb, keeping productive beta chains. A single entry per CDR3 protein holds the most common genes and DNA from its merged rows. This sample has around 84,000 distinct CDR3 sequences in its table, and less than 20% of those were observed once. The ten largest make up approximately 1.5% of the sample.

Per the publication, the time point label means: after trial treatment. The treatment or condition tag for this specimen amounts to: LDRT plus nivolumab, ipilimumab, low-dose cyclophosphamide and aspirin (RACIN trial). The specimen comprised PBMCs, sampled after low-dose radiotherapy plus immunotherapy. Source of these receptors: a male donor with prostate cancer.

In DNA, the CDR3 is TGTGCCAGCTCACCACCGAGTTTGAAGGCCTACGAGCAGTACTTC. Translation gives CASSPPSLKAYEQYF. This chain connects TRBV18 to TRBJ2-7, with D uncertain. The CDR3 extends over 15 amino acids. CDR1 and CDR2 from the germline V gene are KGHSH and LQKENI. Trimming cost V 0 bases and J 2 bases, with 11 bases left between them.

This clonotype was recorded many times. This rearrangement joins TRBV5-4 to TRBJ2-1; D unclear. CDR1 and CDR2 from the germline V gene are SGHNT and YYREEE (reference sequence). The V end lost 2 bases, the J end lost 7 bases, and 7 bases lay between the germline ends. This CDR3 is built from 12 residues. The CDR3 here is CASSLKWNEQFF. The CDR3 region has the DNA TGTGCCAGCAGCTTAAAGTGGAATGAGCAGTTCTTC.

This clonotype has ten or more counts. The J gene is TRBJ2-7, the V gene TRBV28; D not certain. V was cut by 7 bases and J by 1 base, with 14 bases left in between. There are 14 residues in the CDR3. From germline, CDR1 is MDHEN and CDR2 SYDVKM. CDR3 in DNA: TGTGCCAGCATTGGGAATAGCCAGTCCTACGAGCAGTACTTC. Protein sequence: CASIGNSQSYEQYF. The full variable domain, its missing parts supplied by reference TRBV28 and TRBJ2-7, is DVKVTQSSRYLVKRTGEKVFLECVQDMDHENMFWYRQDPGLGLRLIYFSYDVKMKEKGDIPEGYSVSREKKERFSLILESASTNQTSMYLCASIGNSQSYEQYFGPGTRLTVT.

This clonotype occurred many times. The chain carries TRBV19 and TRBJ2-2; D might be TRBD1 or TRBD2, each matching 6 bases. V lost 5 bases to trimming and J lost 7 bases, with 14 bases between them. Germline V gene lookup returns CDR1 LNHDA and CDR2 SQIVND (reference sequence). This CDR3 is 14 amino acids long. CDR3 in amino acids: CASSRDRRGGELFF. The CDR3 DNA reads as TGTGCCAGTAGTCGCGACAGGAGGGGCGGGGAGCTGTTTTTT.

This clonotype was picked up many times. The V and J genes are TRBV7-8 and TRBJ2-7; TRBD1 is a possible D gene (6 bases). Trimming cost V 4 bases and J 5 bases, with 12 bases left between them. The CDR3 has 13 amino acids. Germline CDR1 and CDR2: SGHVS and FQNEAQ. In DNA, the CDR3 is TGTGCCAGCAGCTCCATAAACAGGGACGAGCAGTACTTC. Translated, it gives CASSSINRDEQYF.

The chain is built from TRBV6-2 or TRBV6-3 and TRBJ2-1; D is undetermined. This CDR3 is 11 amino acids long. Trimming took off 3 bases at V and 6 bases at J, with 3 bases between the two ends. The germline V gene has CDR1 MNHEY and CDR2 SVGEGT. The CDR3 protein is CASSYSNEQFF. The CDR3 region has the DNA TGTGCCAGCAGTTATTCCAATGAGCAGTTCTTC.

This clonotype has at least ten counts. V usage is TRBV6-2 or TRBV6-3 and J usage is TRBJ2-5; no reliable D call. With 7 bases removed from V and 1 base from J, the gap between germline ends came to 7 bases. The CDR3 sequence is 12 residues long. In germline, CDR1 is MNHEY, CDR2 SVGEGT. The CDR3 region is CASTSVQETQYF. Here the CDR3 DNA reads TGTGCCAGCACCAGCGTCCAAGAGACCCAGTACTTC.

In its sample, this clonotype was seen many times. The chain carries TRBV29-1 and TRBJ2-7; 9 bases map to TRBD1. The CDR3 has 15 residues. The junction had 13 bases not matched to a gene; V was cut back by 7 bases and J by 3 bases. From germline, CDR1 is SQVTM and CDR2 ANQGSEA. Here the CDR3 DNA reads TGCAGCGCTGCGGATCGGGACAGGGCCTACTACGAGCAGTACTTC. It translates to CSAADRDRAYYEQYF.